The entry that follows covers one TCR beta chain sequence. Its specificity is not known. An equimolar mix of two oligonucleotides served as the beta constant-region primer for TRBC1 and TRBC2. Nested alpha and beta constant-region primers with the SP2 primer drove four PCR rounds on ligated cDNA. TCRdb used MiXCR to reprocess the UMI-ligation and nested PCR reads, holding one entry per CDR3 protein. The repertoire has over 110,000 distinct CDR3 sequences, approximately 21% of them found once; the top ten carry roughly 0.6%. The ends were cut back, 2 bases at V and 4 bases at J, with 8 bases in the middle. The length of the CDR3 is 12 residues. From germline, CDR1 is GTSNPN and CDR2 SVGIG (reference sequence). The data were obtained in a study of naive and memory T cell subsets. Study results and caveats: Naive repertoires, especially CD8, held a few larger clonotypes, possibly memory cells re-expressing CD45RA.

This chain links TRBV30 with TRBJ1-1, with a weak D call TRBD1 (6 bases). Sequencing was done on a sample of naive CD8+ T cells from blood. The source of this sequence is a human donor in good health. CDR3 sequence: CAWSTGTTEAFF. Written as DNA, the CDR3 is TGTGCCTGGAGTACAGGGACCACTGAAGCTTTCTTT.